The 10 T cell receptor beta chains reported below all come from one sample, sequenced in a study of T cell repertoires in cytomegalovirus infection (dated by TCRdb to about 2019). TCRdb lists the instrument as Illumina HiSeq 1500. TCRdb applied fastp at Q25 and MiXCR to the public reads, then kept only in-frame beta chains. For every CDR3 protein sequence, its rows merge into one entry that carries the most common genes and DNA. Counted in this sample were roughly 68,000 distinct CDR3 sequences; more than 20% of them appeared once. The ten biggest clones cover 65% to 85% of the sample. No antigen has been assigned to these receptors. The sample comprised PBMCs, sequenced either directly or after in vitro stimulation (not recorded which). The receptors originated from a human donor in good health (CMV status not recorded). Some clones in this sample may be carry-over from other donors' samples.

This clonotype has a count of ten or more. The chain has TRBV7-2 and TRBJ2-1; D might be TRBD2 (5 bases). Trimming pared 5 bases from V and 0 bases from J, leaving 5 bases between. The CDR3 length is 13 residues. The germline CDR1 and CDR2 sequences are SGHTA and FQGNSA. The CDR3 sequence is CASSGSSYNEQFF. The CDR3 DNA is TGTGCCAGCAGCGGGAGCTCCTACAATGAGCAGTTCTTC. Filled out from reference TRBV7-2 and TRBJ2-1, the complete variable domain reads GAGVSQSPSNKVTEKGKDVELRCDPISGHTALYWYRQSLGQGLEFLIYFQGNSAPDKSGLPSDRFSAERTGGSVSTLTIQRTQQEDSAVYLCASSGSSYNEQFFGPGTRLTVL.

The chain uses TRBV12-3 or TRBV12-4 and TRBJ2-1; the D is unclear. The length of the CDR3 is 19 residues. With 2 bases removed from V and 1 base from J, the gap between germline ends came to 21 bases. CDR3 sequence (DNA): TGTGCCAGCAGTTTACGCCCTGATCTAGGGTTAGGATCCTACAATGAGCAGTTCTTC. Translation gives CASSLRPDLGLGSYNEQFF.

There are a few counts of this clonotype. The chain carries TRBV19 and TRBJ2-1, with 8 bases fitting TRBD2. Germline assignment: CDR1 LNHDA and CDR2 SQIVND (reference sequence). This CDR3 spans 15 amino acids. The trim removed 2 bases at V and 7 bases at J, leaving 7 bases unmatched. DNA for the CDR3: TGTGCCAGTAGTATATCCAGCGGGAGAGGTAATGAGCAGTTCTTC. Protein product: CASSISSGRGNEQFF.

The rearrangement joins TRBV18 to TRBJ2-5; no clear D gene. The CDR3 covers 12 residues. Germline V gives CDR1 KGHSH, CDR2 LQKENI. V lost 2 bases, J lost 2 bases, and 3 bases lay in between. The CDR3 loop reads CASSPGQETQYF. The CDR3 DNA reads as TGTGCCAGCTCACCAGGACAAGAGACCCAGTACTTC.

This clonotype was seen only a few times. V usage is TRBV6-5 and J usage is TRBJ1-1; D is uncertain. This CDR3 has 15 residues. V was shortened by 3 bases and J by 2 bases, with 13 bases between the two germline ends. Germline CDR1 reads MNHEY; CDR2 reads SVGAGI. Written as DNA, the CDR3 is TGTGCCAGCAGTTATCATTCTGGGGAAAACACTGAAGCTTTCTTT. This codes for CASSYHSGENTEAFF.

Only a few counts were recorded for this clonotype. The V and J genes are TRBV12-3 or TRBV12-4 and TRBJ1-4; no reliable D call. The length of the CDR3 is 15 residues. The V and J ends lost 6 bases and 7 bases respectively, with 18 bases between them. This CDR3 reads CASRGKLTWGEKLFF. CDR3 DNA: TGTGCCAGCAGGGGAAAGTTGACCTGGGGTGAAAAACTGTTTTTT.

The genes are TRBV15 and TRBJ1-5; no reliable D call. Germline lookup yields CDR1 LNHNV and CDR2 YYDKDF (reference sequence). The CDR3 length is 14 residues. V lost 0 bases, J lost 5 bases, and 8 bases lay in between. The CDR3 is CATSRDPSYQPQHF. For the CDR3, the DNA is TGTGCCACCAGCAGAGATCCGAGTTATCAGCCCCAGCATTTT.

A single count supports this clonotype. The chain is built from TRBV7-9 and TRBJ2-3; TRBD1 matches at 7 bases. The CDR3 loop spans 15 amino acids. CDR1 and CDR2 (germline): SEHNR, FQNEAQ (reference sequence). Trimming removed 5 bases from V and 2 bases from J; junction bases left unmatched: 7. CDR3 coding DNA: TGTGCCAGCAGCCCCCTGACAGGGAACACAGATACGCAGTATTTT. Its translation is CASSPLTGNTDTQYF.

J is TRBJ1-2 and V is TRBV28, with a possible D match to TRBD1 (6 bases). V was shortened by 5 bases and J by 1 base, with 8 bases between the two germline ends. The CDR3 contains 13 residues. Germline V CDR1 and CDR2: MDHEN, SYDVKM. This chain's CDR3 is CASSPRGNYGYTF. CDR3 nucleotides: TGTGCCAGCAGTCCCAGGGGTAACTATGGCTACACCTTC.

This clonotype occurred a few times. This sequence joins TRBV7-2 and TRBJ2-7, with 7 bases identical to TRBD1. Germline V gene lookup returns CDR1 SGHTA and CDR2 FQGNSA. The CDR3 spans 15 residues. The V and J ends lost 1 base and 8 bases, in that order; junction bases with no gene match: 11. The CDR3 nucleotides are TGTGCCAGCAGCTTAGGCCCACAGGGGTCTAACAAGCAGTACTTC. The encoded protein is CASSLGPQGSNKQYF.